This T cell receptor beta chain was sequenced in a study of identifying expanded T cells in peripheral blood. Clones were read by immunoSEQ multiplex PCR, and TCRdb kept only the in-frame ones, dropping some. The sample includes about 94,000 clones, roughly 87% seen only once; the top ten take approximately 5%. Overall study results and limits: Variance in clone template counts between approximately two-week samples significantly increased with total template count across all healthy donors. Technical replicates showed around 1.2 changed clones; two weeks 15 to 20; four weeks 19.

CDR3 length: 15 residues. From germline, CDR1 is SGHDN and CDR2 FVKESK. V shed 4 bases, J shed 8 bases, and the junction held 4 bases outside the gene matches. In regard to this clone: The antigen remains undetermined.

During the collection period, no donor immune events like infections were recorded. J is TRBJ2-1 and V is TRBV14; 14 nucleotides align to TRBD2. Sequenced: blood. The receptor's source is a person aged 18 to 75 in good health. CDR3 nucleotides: TGTGCCAGCAGCCCGGGACTAGCGGGAGTGGATGAGCAGTTCTTC. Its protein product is CASSPGLAGVDEQFF.